These T cell receptor beta chains were read from a single sample in a study of CD8 T cells in ankylosing spondylitis. TCRdb passed the 5' RACE reads through MiXCR, listing each CDR3 protein once. The sample has 750,000 to 850,000 distinct CDR3 sequences; 10% to 15% are singletons. The sequencing sample was made of blood, either unsorted or a sorted T cell fraction (not recorded which). These receptors originate from a male donor with ankylosing spondylitis. Each CDR3 is given with its conserved first and last residue. D genes are given only for firm matches. Some rows mark clone size as missing; the rest say once, few, many or name a class of expanded clone.

NA,NA,TRBV12-3/TRBV12-4,TRBJ2-5,CASSLPRGRLEETQYF,TGTGCCAGCAGTTTACCACGGGGACGGTTAGAAGAGACCCAGTACTTC
NA,few,TRBV6-1,TRBJ2-3,CASRPAETLFPYF,TGTGCCAGCAGGCCGGCGGAGACACTCTTCCCGTATTTT
NA,few,TRBV7-9,TRBJ2-6,CASSFRGNGANVLTF,TGTGCCAGCAGCTTTCGGGGAAACGGGGCCAACGTCCTGACTTTC
NA,many,TRBV5-1,TRBJ2-3,CASSPGPFTDTQYF,TGTGCCAGCAGCCCTGGACCCTTCACAGATACGCAGTATTTT
NA,few,TRBV4-3,TRBJ1-1,CASSQDKIEVTEAFF,TGCGCCAGCAGCCAAGATAAGATTGAGGTAACTGAAGCTTTCTTT
TRBD2,few,TRBV12-5,TRBJ2-5,CASAVFRGGVETQYF,TGTGCTAGTGCCGTTTTCCGGGGGGGTGTGGAGACCCAGTACTTC
NA,NA,TRBV5-1,TRBJ1-3,CASGDQSGNTIYF,TGCGCCAGCGGGGACCAATCTGGAAACACCATATATTTT
TRBD1,few,TRBV20-1,TRBJ2-7,CSARGDRGTDEQYF,TGCAGTGCTCGGGGGGACAGGGGTACAGACGAGCAGTACTTC
NA,NA,TRBV20-1,TRBJ1-5,CSAALTDRPRQPQHF,TGCAGTGCCGCCCTTACCGACAGGCCGCGTCAGCCCCAGCATTTT
NA,NA,TRBV7-2,TRBJ1-3,CASSPPLALRGNTIYF,TGTGCCAGCAGCCCCCCCTTAGCCCTGAGGGGAAACACCATATATTTT
TRBD1,few,TRBV12-3/TRBV12-4,TRBJ2-1,CASSFAFYRGSYNEQFF,TGTGCCAGCAGTTTCGCTTTTTACAGGGGATCCTACAATGAGCAGTTCTTC
NA,many,TRBV6-1,TRBJ2-5,CASSPLGAGQQETQYF,TGTGCCAGCAGCCCCCTAGGGGCCGGGCAACAAGAGACCCAGTACTTC
TRBD1,few,TRBV20-1,TRBJ2-7,CSALDRGGQYF,TGCAGTGCTTTAGACAGGGGCGGGCAGTACTTC
TRBD2,NA,TRBV25-1,TRBJ2-1,CASSAAISGGAYEQFF,TGTGCCAGCAGTGCCGCGATTAGCGGGGGGGCCTATGAGCAGTTCTTC
NA,few,TRBV28,TRBJ2-7,CASSPPLDISYEQYF,TGTGCCAGCAGTCCACCCCTCGACATCTCCTACGAGCAGTACTTC
TRBD2,few,TRBV7-8,TRBJ2-7,CASSLNSGSAYEQYF,TGTGCCAGCAGCTTGAATAGCGGGAGCGCCTACGAGCAGTACTTC
NA,NA,TRBV11-1,TRBJ2-7,CASSLKGTRGLYEQYF,TGTGCCAGCAGCTTAAAAGGGACTAGGGGGCTTTACGAGCAGTACTTC